This entry is about one TCR beta chain. TCRdb independently ran MiXCR on the 5' RACE reads; one entry per CDR3 protein. This sample yields roughly 40,000 distinct CDR3 sequences, of which over 25% are seen a single time; 3.7% belongs to the top ten. Memory CD4+ cells were defined as CD4+CD45RO+CD25-. The CDR3 covers 14 residues. Trimming at V came to 3 bases and at J to 0 bases, leaving 2 bases not matched to a gene. In germline, CDR1 is DFQATT, CDR2 SNEGSKA (reference sequence). The TCR was taken from a female donor with breast cancer. The rearrangement uses TRBV20-1 and TRBJ2-7, with 10 bases matching TRBD1. Input material: memory CD4+ T cells sorted from a lymph node. Described subset: memory CD4+ T cells, CD4+CD45RO+CD25-. The CDR3 here is CSASRDRGSYEQYF. The DNA of the CDR3 is TGCAGTGCTAGCCGGGACAGGGGCTCCTACGAGCAGTACTTC.